This is a list of T cell receptor beta chains from one sample in a study of T-cell reconstitution after alpha-beta-depleted transplantation in children. TCRdb independently ran MiXCR on the PCR reads; one entry per CDR3 protein. The profile shows 450,000 to 600,000 distinct CDR3 sequences, over 10% of them singletons. Sequencing was performed on PBMCs, mostly from graft donor cells, taken 360 days after TCRalphabeta/CD19-depleted stem cell transplant. These receptors all stem from a male patient younger than 18 who had a stem cell transplant for acute myeloid leukemia, so the T cells may come from the graft donor. The CDR3 runs from the conserved cysteine through the conserved F or W. Each record gives: V gene, J gene, clone size, D gene, CDR3 protein, CDR3 DNA. D genes are given only for firm matches. Size values are once, few and many counts, or a class for expanded clones, and some rows have none.

v_call: TRBV7-9
j_call: TRBJ2-5
clone_size: -
d_call: -
cdr3_aa: CASSPRVGKETQYF
cdr3_nt: TGTGCCAGCAGCCCTAGGGTCGGAAAAGAGACCCAGTACTTC

v_call: TRBV5-1
j_call: TRBJ2-3
clone_size: -
d_call: TRBD1
cdr3_aa: CASSLAESGGATDTQYF
cdr3_nt: TGCGCCAGCAGCTTGGCCGAGTCAGGGGGTGCGACAGATACGCAGTATTTT

v_call: TRBV18
j_call: TRBJ2-5
clone_size: -
d_call: -
cdr3_aa: CASSLTDRQETQYF
cdr3_nt: TGTGCCAGCTCACTGACAGACAGACAAGAGACCCAGTACTTC

v_call: TRBV29-1
j_call: TRBJ1-1
clone_size: few
d_call: TRBD1
cdr3_aa: CSVDRGPEAFF
cdr3_nt: TGCAGCGTTGACAGGGGGCCCGAGGCTTTCTTT

v_call: TRBV20-1
j_call: TRBJ2-7
clone_size: many
d_call: -
cdr3_aa: CSASTGRPPYEQYF
cdr3_nt: TGCAGTGCTAGCACGGGGAGGCCCCCCTACGAGCAGTACTTC

v_call: TRBV20-1
j_call: TRBJ2-5
clone_size: many
d_call: -
cdr3_aa: CSYIQMRSQETQYF
cdr3_nt: TGCAGCTACATACAGATGAGGAGCCAAGAGACCCAGTACTTC

v_call: TRBV6-2/TRBV6-3
j_call: TRBJ1-1
clone_size: many
d_call: -
cdr3_aa: CASSWSQGNTEAFF
cdr3_nt: TGTGCCAGCAGTTGGTCACAGGGGAACACTGAAGCTTTCTTT

v_call: TRBV9
j_call: TRBJ2-3
clone_size: few
d_call: -
cdr3_aa: CASSVARDPYTQYF
cdr3_nt: TGTGCCAGCAGCGTAGCTAGAGATCCTTATACGCAGTATTTT

v_call: TRBV11-1
j_call: TRBJ2-1
clone_size: -
d_call: -
cdr3_aa: CASSFRTGIRSYNEQFF
cdr3_nt: TGTGCCAGCAGCTTCAGAACAGGGATAAGATCCTACAATGAGCAGTTCTTC

v_call: TRBV5-1
j_call: TRBJ2-1
clone_size: -
d_call: -
cdr3_aa: CASSVIRRNEQFF
cdr3_nt: TGCGCCAGCAGCGTAATCAGAAGAAATGAGCAGTTCTTC

v_call: TRBV12-3/TRBV12-4
j_call: TRBJ2-4
clone_size: -
d_call: TRBD2
cdr3_aa: CASSFFRGDIQYF
cdr3_nt: TGTGCCAGCAGTTTTTTTCGGGGGGACATTCAGTACTTC

v_call: TRBV12-3/TRBV12-4
j_call: TRBJ1-5
clone_size: -
d_call: -
cdr3_aa: CASSLMANGQPQHF
cdr3_nt: TGTGCCAGCAGTTTAATGGCCAATGGTCAGCCCCAGCATTTT

v_call: TRBV6-2/TRBV6-3
j_call: TRBJ2-3
clone_size: few
d_call: TRBD1
cdr3_aa: CASSDIAQGARDTQYF
cdr3_nt: TGTGCCAGCAGTGACATTGCACAGGGGGCAAGAGATACGCAGTATTTT

v_call: TRBV29-1
j_call: TRBJ2-2
clone_size: -
d_call: TRBD1
cdr3_aa: CSVSGTETGELFF
cdr3_nt: TGCAGCGTTTCCGGGACAGAGACCGGGGAGCTGTTTTTT

v_call: TRBV30
j_call: TRBJ2-7
clone_size: -
d_call: -
cdr3_aa: CAWTRSTYEQYF
cdr3_nt: TGTGCCTGGACGAGGTCTACCTACGAGCAGTACTTC

v_call: TRBV11-1
j_call: TRBJ2-5
clone_size: -
d_call: -
cdr3_aa: CASSLSTSGTLGVETQYF
cdr3_nt: TGTGCCAGCAGCTTATCCACCTCCGGGACCCTTGGGGTGGAGACCCAGTACTTC

v_call: TRBV20-1
j_call: TRBJ2-2
clone_size: many
d_call: -
cdr3_aa: CSAKGSANTGELFF
cdr3_nt: TGCAGTGCTAAGGGTAGCGCGAACACCGGGGAGCTGTTTTTT

v_call: TRBV28
j_call: TRBJ2-5
clone_size: many
d_call: TRBD2
cdr3_aa: CASSLGLAARETQYF
cdr3_nt: TGTGCCAGCAGTCTGGGACTAGCGGCCCGCGAGACCCAGTACTTC

v_call: TRBV7-2
j_call: TRBJ2-7
clone_size: few
d_call: -
cdr3_aa: CASSLREAYEEYF
cdr3_nt: TGTGCCAGCAGCTTAAGAGAGGCTTACGAGGAGTACTTC

v_call: TRBV10-3
j_call: TRBJ2-1
clone_size: few
d_call: -
cdr3_aa: CAISEGGGKEQFF
cdr3_nt: TGTGCCATCAGTGAGGGAGGGGGTAAGGAGCAGTTCTTC

v_call: TRBV6-2/TRBV6-3
j_call: TRBJ1-1
clone_size: -
d_call: TRBD1
cdr3_aa: CASSPGTAINTEAFF
cdr3_nt: TGTGCCAGCAGTCCCGGGACAGCAATAAACACTGAAGCTTTCTTT

v_call: TRBV7-2
j_call: TRBJ1-5
clone_size: few
d_call: TRBD1
cdr3_aa: CASSLVRTGGRQPQHF
cdr3_nt: TGTGCCAGCAGCCTCGTACGGACAGGGGGCAGGCAGCCCCAGCATTTT

v_call: TRBV4-2
j_call: TRBJ2-7
clone_size: many
d_call: -
cdr3_aa: CASSQEDYPQAYEQYF
cdr3_nt: TGTGCCAGCAGCCAAGAGGACTACCCACAAGCCTACGAGCAGTACTTC

v_call: TRBV9
j_call: TRBJ2-7
clone_size: -
d_call: -
cdr3_aa: CASSVGHGGQIDYEQYF
cdr3_nt: TGTGCCAGCAGCGTAGGACATGGGGGCCAAATCGACTACGAGCAGTACTTC

v_call: TRBV27
j_call: TRBJ2-2
clone_size: few
d_call: TRBD2
cdr3_aa: CASSFWAGGPPTGELFF
cdr3_nt: TGTGCCAGCAGTTTCTGGGCGGGAGGCCCTCCCACCGGGGAGCTGTTTTTT

v_call: TRBV6-1
j_call: TRBJ2-1
clone_size: -
d_call: -
cdr3_aa: CASILDEGTLGEQFF
cdr3_nt: TGTGCCAGCATCCTCGACGAGGGCACCTTGGGTGAGCAGTTCTTC

v_call: TRBV29-1
j_call: TRBJ1-2
clone_size: -
d_call: TRBD1
cdr3_aa: CSALRSGTGGHGYTF
cdr3_nt: TGCAGCGCCCTGAGATCCGGGACAGGGGGCCATGGCTACACCTTC

v_call: TRBV12-3/TRBV12-4
j_call: TRBJ2-7
clone_size: few
d_call: -
cdr3_aa: CASSIRALTYEQYF
cdr3_nt: TGTGCCAGCAGCATCCGGGCCTTAACCTACGAGCAGTACTTC

v_call: TRBV20-1
j_call: TRBJ2-2
clone_size: few
d_call: TRBD2
cdr3_aa: CSATTGGGTGELFF
cdr3_nt: TGCAGTGCTACCACAGGCGGGGGCACCGGGGAGCTGTTTTTT

v_call: TRBV7-9
j_call: TRBJ2-7
clone_size: many
d_call: -
cdr3_aa: CASSRQVNYEQYF
cdr3_nt: TGTGCCAGCAGCCGACAGGTAAACTACGAGCAGTACTTC

v_call: TRBV29-1
j_call: TRBJ2-2
clone_size: -
d_call: TRBD2
cdr3_aa: CSVEQTSGRGNTGELFF
cdr3_nt: TGCAGCGTTGAACAGACTAGCGGGAGGGGGAACACCGGGGAGCTGTTTTTT

v_call: TRBV7-9
j_call: TRBJ2-1
clone_size: -
d_call: TRBD2
cdr3_aa: CASSFKGLAGGYNEQFF
cdr3_nt: TGTGCCAGCAGCTTCAAAGGACTAGCGGGCGGATACAATGAGCAGTTCTTC

v_call: TRBV9
j_call: TRBJ2-3
clone_size: many
d_call: TRBD2
cdr3_aa: CASSVTPPLAGAADTQYF
cdr3_nt: TGTGCCAGCAGCGTAACCCCACCACTAGCGGGAGCAGCAGATACGCAGTATTTT

v_call: TRBV30
j_call: TRBJ1-5
clone_size: -
d_call: -
cdr3_aa: CAWSVTGAGGTQHF
cdr3_nt: TGTGCCTGGAGTGTCACGGGGGCCGGGGGCACCCAGCATTTT

v_call: TRBV19
j_call: TRBJ2-1
clone_size: few
d_call: -
cdr3_aa: CASEPGWSVDEQFF
cdr3_nt: TGTGCCAGTGAGCCGGGATGGTCGGTGGATGAGCAGTTCTTC

v_call: TRBV7-9
j_call: TRBJ2-1
clone_size: many
d_call: -
cdr3_aa: CASSPRTEGPYNEQFF
cdr3_nt: TGTGCCAGCAGCCCTCGGACCGAGGGGCCCTACAATGAGCAGTTCTTC

v_call: TRBV12-3/TRBV12-4
j_call: TRBJ2-1
clone_size: many
d_call: -
cdr3_aa: CASSLGGTPAGEQFF
cdr3_nt: TGTGCCAGCAGTCTGGGAGGAACCCCCGCGGGAGAGCAGTTCTTC

v_call: TRBV18
j_call: TRBJ2-7
clone_size: -
d_call: -
cdr3_aa: CASSRGTKVVAYEQYF
cdr3_nt: TGTGCCAGCTCACGCGGGACGAAAGTTGTGGCCTACGAGCAGTACTTC

v_call: TRBV28
j_call: TRBJ2-7
clone_size: many
d_call: -
cdr3_aa: CASSPGDRITYEQYF
cdr3_nt: TGTGCCAGCAGCCCTGGAGACAGGATAACCTACGAGCAGTACTTC

v_call: TRBV20-1
j_call: TRBJ2-1
clone_size: -
d_call: TRBD2
cdr3_aa: CTLWAGGRPYNEQFF
cdr3_nt: TGCACCCTCTGGGCGGGAGGGAGGCCCTACAATGAGCAGTTCTTC

v_call: TRBV12-3/TRBV12-4
j_call: TRBJ1-2
clone_size: many
d_call: TRBD1
cdr3_aa: CASSLRDRNYGYTF
cdr3_nt: TGTGCCAGCAGTTTAAGGGACAGAAACTATGGCTACACCTTC

v_call: TRBV14
j_call: TRBJ2-1
clone_size: -
d_call: -
cdr3_aa: CASSQDGGVRYNEQFF
cdr3_nt: TGTGCCAGCAGCCAAGATGGAGGGGTCCGCTACAATGAGCAGTTCTTC

v_call: TRBV6-1
j_call: TRBJ2-7
clone_size: -
d_call: TRBD1
cdr3_aa: CASTPTGSSSEQYF
cdr3_nt: TGTGCCAGCACCCCGACAGGGAGCTCCAGCGAGCAGTACTTC

v_call: TRBV4-3
j_call: TRBJ2-7
clone_size: many
d_call: TRBD2
cdr3_aa: CASSQVAGDSYEQYF
cdr3_nt: TGCGCCAGCAGCCAAGTTGCGGGAGACTCCTACGAGCAGTACTTC

v_call: TRBV7-9
j_call: TRBJ1-3
clone_size: few
d_call: TRBD1
cdr3_aa: CGGTDSGNTIYF
cdr3_nt: TGTGGCGGGACAGATTCTGGAAACACCATATATTTT

v_call: TRBV12-3/TRBV12-4
j_call: TRBJ2-1
clone_size: many
d_call: -
cdr3_aa: CASSLEGTPYNEQFF
cdr3_nt: TGTGCCAGCAGTTTAGAGGGGACTCCTTACAATGAGCAGTTCTTC

v_call: TRBV6-1
j_call: TRBJ1-5
clone_size: many
d_call: -
cdr3_aa: CASRDTRDWEGPQHF
cdr3_nt: TGTGCCAGCAGAGATACAAGGGATTGGGAGGGGCCCCAGCATTTT

v_call: TRBV5-1
j_call: TRBJ2-5
clone_size: -
d_call: TRBD1
cdr3_aa: CASSSFDRGQETQYF
cdr3_nt: TGCGCCAGCAGCTCCTTTGACAGGGGGCAAGAGACCCAGTACTTC

v_call: TRBV7-2
j_call: TRBJ2-5
clone_size: -
d_call: TRBD2
cdr3_aa: CASSPAGGPRGTQYF
cdr3_nt: TGTGCCAGCAGCCCAGCGGGAGGCCCTCGAGGTACCCAGTACTTC

v_call: TRBV7-2
j_call: TRBJ1-6
clone_size: -
d_call: -
cdr3_aa: CASSLTGHNSPLHF
cdr3_nt: TGTGCCAGCAGCCTCACAGGGCATAATTCACCCCTCCACTTT

v_call: TRBV28
j_call: TRBJ2-7
clone_size: -
d_call: TRBD2
cdr3_aa: CASSRLTLTSGAYEQYF
cdr3_nt: TGTGCCAGCAGTCGGCTAACTTTGACTAGCGGGGCCTACGAGCAGTACTTC

v_call: TRBV6-2/TRBV6-3
j_call: TRBJ2-7
clone_size: few
d_call: -
cdr3_aa: CASSYSPAVSYEQYF
cdr3_nt: TGTGCCAGCAGTTACTCCCCGGCGGTCTCCTACGAGCAGTACTTC

v_call: TRBV28
j_call: TRBJ1-2
clone_size: few
d_call: TRBD1
cdr3_aa: CASSSTGTGNYGYTF
cdr3_nt: TGTGCCAGCAGCTCGACCGGGACAGGGAACTATGGCTACACCTTC

v_call: TRBV28
j_call: TRBJ2-5
clone_size: few
d_call: -
cdr3_aa: CASSHDVFQETQYF
cdr3_nt: TGTGCCAGCAGTCATGACGTATTCCAAGAGACCCAGTACTTC

v_call: TRBV28
j_call: TRBJ2-7
clone_size: -
d_call: -
cdr3_aa: CASSLHISSYEQYF
cdr3_nt: TGTGCCAGCAGTTTACACATTAGCTCCTACGAGCAGTACTTC

v_call: TRBV6-5
j_call: TRBJ2-1
clone_size: many
d_call: -
cdr3_aa: CASSYNREWSYNEQFF
cdr3_nt: TGTGCCAGCAGTTACAACAGGGAATGGTCCTACAATGAGCAGTTCTTC

v_call: TRBV28
j_call: TRBJ2-7
clone_size: many
d_call: -
cdr3_aa: CASLSFRGDEQYF
cdr3_nt: TGTGCCAGCCTCAGCTTCAGGGGAGACGAGCAGTACTTC